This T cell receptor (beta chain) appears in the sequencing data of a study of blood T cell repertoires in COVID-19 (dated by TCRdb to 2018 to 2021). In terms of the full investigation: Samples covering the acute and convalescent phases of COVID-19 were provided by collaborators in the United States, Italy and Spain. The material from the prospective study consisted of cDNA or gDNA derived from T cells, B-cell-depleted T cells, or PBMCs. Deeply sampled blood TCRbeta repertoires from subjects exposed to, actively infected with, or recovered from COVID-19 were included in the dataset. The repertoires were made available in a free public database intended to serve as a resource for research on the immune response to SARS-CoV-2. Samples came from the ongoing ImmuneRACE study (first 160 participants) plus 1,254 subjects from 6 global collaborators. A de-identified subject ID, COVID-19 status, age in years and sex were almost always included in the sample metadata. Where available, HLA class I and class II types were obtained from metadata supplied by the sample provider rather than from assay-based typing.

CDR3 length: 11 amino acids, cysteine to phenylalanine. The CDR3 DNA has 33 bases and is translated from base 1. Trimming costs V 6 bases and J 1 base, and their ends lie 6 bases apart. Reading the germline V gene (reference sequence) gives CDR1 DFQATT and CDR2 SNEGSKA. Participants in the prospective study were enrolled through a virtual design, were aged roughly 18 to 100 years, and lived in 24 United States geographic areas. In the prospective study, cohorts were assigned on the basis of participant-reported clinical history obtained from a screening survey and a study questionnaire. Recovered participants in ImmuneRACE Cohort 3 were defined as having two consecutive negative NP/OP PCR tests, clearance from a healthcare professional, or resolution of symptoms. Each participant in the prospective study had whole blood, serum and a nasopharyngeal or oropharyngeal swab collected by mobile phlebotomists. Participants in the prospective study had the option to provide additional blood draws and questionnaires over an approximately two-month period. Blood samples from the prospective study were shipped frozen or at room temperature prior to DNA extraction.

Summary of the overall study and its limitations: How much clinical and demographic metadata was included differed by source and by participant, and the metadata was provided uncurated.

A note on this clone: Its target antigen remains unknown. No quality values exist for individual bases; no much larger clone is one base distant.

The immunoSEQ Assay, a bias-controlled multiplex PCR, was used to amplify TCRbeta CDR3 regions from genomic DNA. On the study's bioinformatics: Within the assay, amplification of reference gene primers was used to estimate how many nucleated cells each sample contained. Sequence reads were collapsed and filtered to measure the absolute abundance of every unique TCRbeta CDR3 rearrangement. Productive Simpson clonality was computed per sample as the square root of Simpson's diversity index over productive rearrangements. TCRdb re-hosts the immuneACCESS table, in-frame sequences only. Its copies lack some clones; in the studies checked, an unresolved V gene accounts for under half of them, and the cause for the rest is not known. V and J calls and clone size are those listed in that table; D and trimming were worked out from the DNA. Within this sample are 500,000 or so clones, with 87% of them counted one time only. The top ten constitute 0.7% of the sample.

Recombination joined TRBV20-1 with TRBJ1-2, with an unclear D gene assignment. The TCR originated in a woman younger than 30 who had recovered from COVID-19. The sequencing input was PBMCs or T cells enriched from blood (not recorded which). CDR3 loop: CSANNNYGYTF. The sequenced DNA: TGCAGTGCCAACAATAACTATGGCTACACCTTC.